The 10 T cell receptor beta chains below all came from one sample that was sequenced in a study of cytomegalovirus exposure and HLA in healthy donors. Primers for the PCR totalled 60 Vbeta and 13 Jbeta. Clones were sequenced by immunoSEQ multiplex PCR, and TCRdb holds only the in-frame ones, with some missing. The repertoire includes around 99,000 clones, approximately 63% of them detected once, and about 6.7% sits in the top ten. Sequencing input: PBMCs. These TCRs come from a woman aged 30 to 39 in good health and CMV-seronegative.

This clone was seen more than once but under ten times. The chain couples TRBV30 to TRBJ2-3; 7 bases agree with TRBD2. The CDR3 length is 15 residues. The germline gives CDR1 GTSNPN, CDR2 SVGIG (reference sequence). J was trimmed by 3 bases and V by 3 bases; bases with no gene match: 9. CDR3: CAWRSGLGITDTQYF. The DNA of the CDR3 is TGTGCCTGGAGGTCCGGACTAGGGATTACAGATACGCAGTATTTT. The full variable domain, rest sourced from reference TRBV30 and TRBJ2-3, is SQTIHQWPATLVQPVGSPLSLECTVEGTSNPNLYWYRQAAGRGLQLLFYSVGIGQISSEVPQNLSASRPQDRQFILSSKKLLLSDSGFYLCAWRSGLGITDTQYFGPGTRLTVL.

The chain recombines TRBV18 with TRBJ2-1; D is unresolved. V dropped 3 bases and J dropped 5 bases, with 11 bases sitting between them. Germline V gives CDR1 KGHSH, CDR2 LQKENI. This CDR3 region has 14 residues. This CDR3 reads CASSPRMSDNEQFF. The CDR3, as DNA: TGTGCCAGCTCACCGAGGATGTCGGACAATGAGCAGTTCTTC.

The rearrangement uses TRBV28 and TRBJ1-3; 9 nucleotides agree with TRBD1. The CDR3 spans 15 residues. V trimming: 3 bases; J trimming: 5 bases; junction bases outside the gene matches: 5. Germline assignment: CDR1 MDHEN and CDR2 SYDVKM. CDR3 nucleotides: TGTGCCAGCAGTTTTGGACAGGGGAAGAGAAACACCATATATTTT. Translated: CASSFGQGKRNTIYF.

The V call is TRBV19, the J call TRBJ2-1, with 10 bases lining up with TRBD2. Germline V gene sequence: CDR1 LNHDA, CDR2 SQIVND (reference sequence). V lost 7 bases and J lost 1; bases outside the gene matches: 13. The CDR3 loop spans 18 amino acids. The DNA of the CDR3 is TGTGCCAGTACCCCGCTTTTGGGTAGCGGGAGGTCCTACAATGAGCAGTTCTTC. Its translation is CASTPLLGSGRSYNEQFF.

This chain connects TRBV5-4 to TRBJ2-5; 11 nucleotides match TRBD2. The CDR3 length is 17 residues. The germline gives CDR1 SGHNT, CDR2 YYREEE (reference sequence). V was clipped by 4 bases and J by 5 bases; unmatched bases: 13. CDR3 amino acids: CASSRPPTSGSAETQYF. The CDR3, as DNA: TGTGCCAGCAGCCGACCCCCAACTAGCGGGAGTGCTGAGACCCAGTACTTC.

This clone occurred once. The CDR3 is CSGNRGPETQYF. As DNA, the CDR3 is TGCAGCGGAAACAGGGGTCCAGAGACCCAGTACTTC. This chain uses TRBV29-1 with TRBJ2-5; 7 bases are shared with TRBD1. V lost 7 bases and J lost 4; bases outside the gene matches: 6. This CDR3 contains 12 residues. Germline V gene sequence: CDR1 SQVTM, CDR2 ANQGSEA.

The chain employs TRBV30 and TRBJ2-4, with 10 bases fitting TRBD1. CDR1 and CDR2 (germline): GTSNPN, SVGIG (reference sequence). After removal of 2 bases from V and 1 base from J, the junction contained 5 bases not matched to a gene. The CDR3 covers 16 residues. The CDR3 region has the DNA TGTGCCTGGAGTTTGACAGGGGGCTCGGCCAAAAACATTCAGTACTTC. Residues: CAWSLTGGSAKNIQYF.

This clone was recorded a few times. The chain joins TRBV6-6 to TRBJ1-2; the D gene is possibly TRBD1 (5 bases). This CDR3 is 12 amino acids long. Germline V gene lookup returns CDR1 MNHNY and CDR2 SVGAGI (reference sequence). Between the trimmed V and J ends, which lost 2 bases and 8 bases, there was a span of 9 bases. CDR3 in amino acids: CASSYPGGGYTF. The CDR3 DNA reads as TGTGCCAGCAGTTACCCGGGGGGAGGCTACACCTTC.

This chain links TRBV19 with TRBJ2-7; 9 nucleotides match TRBD1. Losses at the gene ends were 8 bases for V and 3 bases for J; bases not matched to a gene: 8. In germline, CDR1 is LNHDA, CDR2 SQIVND (reference sequence). The CDR3 consists of 14 residues. The CDR3 loop is CASSTGTGFYEQYF. CDR3 sequence (DNA): TGTGCCAGTTCCACCGGGACAGGGTTCTACGAGCAGTACTTC.

The chain couples TRBV19 to TRBJ2-6; maybe TRBD2 (5 bases). The CDR3 contains 15 residues. Germline V CDR1 and CDR2: LNHDA, SQIVND (reference sequence). The V gene lost 7 bases and the J gene lost 0 bases, with 10 bases spanning the gap. The CDR3 reads CASKIGSSGANVLTF. As DNA, the CDR3 is TGTGCCAGTAAGATAGGGAGCTCTGGGGCCAACGTCCTGACTTTC.